Below are 4 T cell receptor beta chains sequenced from a single sample in a study of shared T cell receptors in the human thymus. Clones were read by immunoSEQ multiplex PCR, and TCRdb kept only the in-frame ones, dropping some. The sample lists about 730,000 clones; 80% to 90% were seen once. The same sample was also used in a study of human thymus T cells.

The source material was thymocytes. The receptors were sampled from a girl less than two years old with a congenital heart defect.

This clone was seen once. The chain joins TRBV4-3 to TRBJ2-3; 7 bases agree with TRBD2. CDR1 and CDR2 (germline): LGHNA, YSLEER. The CDR3 runs 17 residues. The J segment lost 2 bases and the V segment lost 3 bases, leaving 11 bases of the junction unmatched. CDR3 coding DNA: TGCGCCAGCAGCCACGGGAAGCGGGGCCTTACCACAGATACGCAGTATTTT. Its protein product is CASSHGKRGLTTDTQYF.

The sample holds a few counts of this clone. The chain recombines TRBV7-9 with TRBJ2-3; 8 bases line up with TRBD2. Germline V lookup: CDR1 SEHNR, CDR2 FQNEAQ (reference sequence). Unmatched junction bases numbered 9, after V lost 4 bases and J lost 6 bases. CDR3 length: 15 amino acids. CDR3 DNA sequence: TGTGCCAGCAGCTACCCGGGACTAGGGTACGATACGCAGTATTTT. Its translation is CASSYPGLGYDTQYF.

The V and J genes are TRBV6-6 and TRBJ1-1; D gene ambiguous. Germline assignment: CDR1 MNHNY and CDR2 SVGAGI (reference sequence). V was trimmed by 2 bases and J by 1 base, leaving 11 bases between them. This CDR3 is 15 amino acids long. The CDR3 protein is CASSYRGAQNTEAFF. CDR3 in DNA: TGTGCCAGCAGTTACCGCGGAGCACAGAACACTGAAGCTTTCTTT.

A single count supports this clone. The rearrangement joins TRBV5-1 to TRBJ2-7; the D gene is possibly TRBD1 (6 bases). V lost 6 bases, J lost 3 bases, and 19 bases lay in between. Germline values: CDR1 SGHRS, CDR2 YFSETQ. This CDR3 region has 15 residues. CDR3 amino acids: CASMPGTRLGYEQYF. DNA of the CDR3: TGCGCCAGCATGCCCGGGACACGGCTGGGCTACGAGCAGTACTTC.